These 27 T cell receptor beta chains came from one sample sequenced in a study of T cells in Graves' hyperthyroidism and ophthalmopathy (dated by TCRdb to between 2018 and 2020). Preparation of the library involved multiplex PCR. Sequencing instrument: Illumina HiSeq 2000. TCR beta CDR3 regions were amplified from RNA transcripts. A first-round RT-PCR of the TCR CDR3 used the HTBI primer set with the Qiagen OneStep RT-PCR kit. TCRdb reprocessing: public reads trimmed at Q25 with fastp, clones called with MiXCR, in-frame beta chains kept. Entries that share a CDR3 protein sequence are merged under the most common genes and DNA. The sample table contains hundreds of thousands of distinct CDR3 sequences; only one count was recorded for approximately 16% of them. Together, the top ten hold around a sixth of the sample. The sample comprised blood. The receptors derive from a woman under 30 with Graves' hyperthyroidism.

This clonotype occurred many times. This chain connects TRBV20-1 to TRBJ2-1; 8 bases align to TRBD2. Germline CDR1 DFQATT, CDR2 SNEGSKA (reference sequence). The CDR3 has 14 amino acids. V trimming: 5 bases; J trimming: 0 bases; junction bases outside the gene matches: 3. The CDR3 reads CSALLAGSYNEQFF. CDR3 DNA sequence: TGCAGTGCTCTCCTAGCGGGCTCCTACAATGAGCAGTTCTTC.

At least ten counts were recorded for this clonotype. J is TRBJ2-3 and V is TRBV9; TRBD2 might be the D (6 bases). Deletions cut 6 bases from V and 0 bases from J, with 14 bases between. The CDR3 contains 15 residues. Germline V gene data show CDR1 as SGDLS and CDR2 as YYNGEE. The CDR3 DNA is TGTGCCAGCACCTCGACCGGGACTAGCACAGATACGCAGTATTTT. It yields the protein CASTSTGTSTDTQYF.

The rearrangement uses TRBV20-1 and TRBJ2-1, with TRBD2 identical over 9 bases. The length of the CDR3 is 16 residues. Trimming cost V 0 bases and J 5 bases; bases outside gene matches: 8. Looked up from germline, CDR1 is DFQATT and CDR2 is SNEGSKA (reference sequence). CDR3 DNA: TGCAGTGCTAGAGATCCCTGGGCTAGCGGGGACAATGAGCAGTTCTTC. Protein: CSARDPWASGDNEQFF.

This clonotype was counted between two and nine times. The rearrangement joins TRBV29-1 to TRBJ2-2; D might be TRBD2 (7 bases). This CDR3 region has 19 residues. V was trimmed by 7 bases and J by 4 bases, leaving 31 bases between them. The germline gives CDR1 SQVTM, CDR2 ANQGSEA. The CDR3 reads CSATPGARTGGSGTGELFF. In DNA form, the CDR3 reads TGCAGCGCCACCCCGGGGGCAAGAACCGGGGGGTCGGGCACCGGGGAGCTGTTTTTT.

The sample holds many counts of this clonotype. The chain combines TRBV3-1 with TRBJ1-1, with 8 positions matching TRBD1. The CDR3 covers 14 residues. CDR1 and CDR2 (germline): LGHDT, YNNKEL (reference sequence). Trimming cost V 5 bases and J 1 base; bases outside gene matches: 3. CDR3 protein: CASSSRGRNTEAFF. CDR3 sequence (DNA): TGTGCCAGCAGCTCCAGGGGGCGGAACACTGAAGCTTTCTTT.

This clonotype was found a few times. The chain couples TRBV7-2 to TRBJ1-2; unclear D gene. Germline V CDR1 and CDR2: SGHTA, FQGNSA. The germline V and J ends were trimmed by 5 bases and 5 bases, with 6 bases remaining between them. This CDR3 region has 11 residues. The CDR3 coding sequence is TGTGCCAGCAGCCAACTATATGGCTACACCTTC. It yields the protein CASSQLYGYTF.

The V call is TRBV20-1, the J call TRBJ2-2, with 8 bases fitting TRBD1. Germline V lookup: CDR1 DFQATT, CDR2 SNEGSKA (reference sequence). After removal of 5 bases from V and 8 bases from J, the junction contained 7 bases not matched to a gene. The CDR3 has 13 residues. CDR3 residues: CSAADRVSGELFF. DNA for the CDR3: TGCAGTGCTGCGGACAGGGTCTCGGGGGAGCTGTTTTTT.

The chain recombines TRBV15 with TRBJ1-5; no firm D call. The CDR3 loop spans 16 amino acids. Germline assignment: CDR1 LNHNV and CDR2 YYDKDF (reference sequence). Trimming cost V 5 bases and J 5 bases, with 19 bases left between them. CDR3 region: CATSPYAWGKDQPQHF. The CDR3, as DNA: TGTGCCACCAGCCCGTACGCGTGGGGAAAGGATCAGCCCCAGCATTTT.

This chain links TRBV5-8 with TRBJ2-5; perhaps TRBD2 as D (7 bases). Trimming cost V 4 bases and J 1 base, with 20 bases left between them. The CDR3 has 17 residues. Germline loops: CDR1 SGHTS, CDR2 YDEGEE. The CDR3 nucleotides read TGTGCCAGCAGCCCGGGGTGGGGGGGGCGCATCCAAGAGACCCAGTACTTC. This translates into CASSPGWGGRIQETQYF.

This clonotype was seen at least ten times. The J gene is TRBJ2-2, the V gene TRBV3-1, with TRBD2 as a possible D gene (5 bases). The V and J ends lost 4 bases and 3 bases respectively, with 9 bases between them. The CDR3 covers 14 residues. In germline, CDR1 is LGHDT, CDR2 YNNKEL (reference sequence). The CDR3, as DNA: TGTGCCAGCAGCCCCCCCGGGGACACCGGGGAGCTGTTTTTT. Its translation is CASSPPGDTGELFF.

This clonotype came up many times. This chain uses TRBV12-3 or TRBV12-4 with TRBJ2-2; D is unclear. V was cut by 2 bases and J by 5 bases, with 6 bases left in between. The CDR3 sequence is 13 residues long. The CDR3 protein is CASSLSVTGELFF. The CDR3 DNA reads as TGTGCCAGCAGTTTATCCGTTACCGGGGAGCTGTTTTTT.

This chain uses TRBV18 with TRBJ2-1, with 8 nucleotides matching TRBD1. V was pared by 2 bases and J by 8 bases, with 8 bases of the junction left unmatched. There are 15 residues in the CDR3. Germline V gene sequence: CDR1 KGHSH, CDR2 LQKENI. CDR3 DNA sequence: TGTGCCAGCTCACCAGGGACAGGCAGGATCTATGAGCAGTTCTTC. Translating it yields CASSPGTGRIYEQFF.

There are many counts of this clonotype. The CDR3 coding sequence is TGTGCCAGCAGCTTAGCGCTGGGGCTAGCGGGAAGCAGCTCCTACAATGAGCAGTTCTTC. It is translated as CASSLALGLAGSSSYNEQFF. This sequence joins TRBV7-9 and TRBJ2-1; 9 nucleotides match TRBD2. In germline, CDR1 is SEHNR, CDR2 FQNEAQ (reference sequence). Losses at the gene ends were 0 bases for V and 0 bases for J; bases not matched to a gene: 12. The CDR3 contains 20 residues.

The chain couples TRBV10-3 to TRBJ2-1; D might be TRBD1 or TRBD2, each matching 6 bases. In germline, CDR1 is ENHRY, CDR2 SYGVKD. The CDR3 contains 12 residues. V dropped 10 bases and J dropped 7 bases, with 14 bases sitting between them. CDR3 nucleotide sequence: TGTGCCACTTACGGGGGCCGGAATGAGCAGTTCTTC. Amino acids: CATYGGRNEQFF.

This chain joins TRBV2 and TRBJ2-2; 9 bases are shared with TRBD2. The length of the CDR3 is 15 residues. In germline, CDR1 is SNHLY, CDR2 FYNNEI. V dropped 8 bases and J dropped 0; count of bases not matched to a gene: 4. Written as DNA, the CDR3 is TGTGCCAGCCAAGCTAGCGGGGCGAACACCGGGGAGCTGTTTTTT. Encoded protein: CASQASGANTGELFF.

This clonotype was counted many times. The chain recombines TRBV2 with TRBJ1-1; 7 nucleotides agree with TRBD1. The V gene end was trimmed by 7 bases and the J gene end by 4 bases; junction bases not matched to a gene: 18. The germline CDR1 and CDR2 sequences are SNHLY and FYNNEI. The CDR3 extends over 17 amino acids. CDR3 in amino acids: CASTYPTGARIGTEAFF. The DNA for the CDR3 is TGTGCCAGCACCTACCCAACAGGGGCGCGGATAGGCACTGAAGCTTTCTTT.

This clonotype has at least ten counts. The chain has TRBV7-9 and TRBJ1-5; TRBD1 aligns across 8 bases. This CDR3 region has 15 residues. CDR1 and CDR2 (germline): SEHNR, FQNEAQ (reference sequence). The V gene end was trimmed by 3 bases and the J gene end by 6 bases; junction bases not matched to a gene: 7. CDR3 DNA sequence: TGTGCCAGCAGCTTTGGACAGGGCCGGGGTCAGCCCCAGCATTTT. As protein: CASSFGQGRGQPQHF.

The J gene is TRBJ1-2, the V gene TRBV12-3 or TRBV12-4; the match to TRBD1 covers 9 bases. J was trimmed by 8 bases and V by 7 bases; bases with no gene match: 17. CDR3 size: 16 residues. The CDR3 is CASKPPGQGLLGGYTF. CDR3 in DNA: TGTGCCAGCAAGCCGCCGGGACAGGGTCTGTTGGGCGGCTACACCTTC.

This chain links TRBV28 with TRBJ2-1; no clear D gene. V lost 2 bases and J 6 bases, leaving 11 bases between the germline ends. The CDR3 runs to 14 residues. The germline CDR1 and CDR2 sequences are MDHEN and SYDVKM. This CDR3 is CASSLEYPSNEQFF. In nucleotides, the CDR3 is TGTGCCAGCAGTTTAGAGTACCCTTCCAATGAGCAGTTCTTC. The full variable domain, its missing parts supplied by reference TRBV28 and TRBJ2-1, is DVKVTQSSRYLVKRTGEKVFLECVQDMDHENMFWYRQDPGLGLRLIYFSYDVKMKEKGDIPEGYSVSREKKERFSLILESASTNQTSMYLCASSLEYPSNEQFFGPGTRLTVL.

This CDR3 is CASSRGDREGETQYF. CDR3 sequence (DNA): TGTGCCAGCAGCCGCGGGGACAGGGAGGGGGAGACCCAGTACTTC. The V gene is TRBV9, the J gene TRBJ2-5; 9 nucleotides line up with TRBD1. This CDR3 is built from 15 residues. Germline V lookup: CDR1 SGDLS, CDR2 YYNGEE. J lost 5 bases, V lost 4 bases, and 9 bases had no gene match.

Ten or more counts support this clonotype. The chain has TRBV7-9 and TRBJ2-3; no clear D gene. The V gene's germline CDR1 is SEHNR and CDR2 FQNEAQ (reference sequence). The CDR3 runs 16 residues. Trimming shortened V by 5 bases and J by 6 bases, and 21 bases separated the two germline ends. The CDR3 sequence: CASSPHYRLGWDTQYF. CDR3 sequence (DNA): TGTGCCAGCAGCCCACACTACCGCCTAGGGTGGGATACGCAGTATTTT.

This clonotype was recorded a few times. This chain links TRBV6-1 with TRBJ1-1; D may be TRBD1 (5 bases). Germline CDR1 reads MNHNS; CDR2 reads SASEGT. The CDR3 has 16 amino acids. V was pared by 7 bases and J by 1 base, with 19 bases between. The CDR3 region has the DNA TGTGCCAGCATGGGGACCGGGTCGTCGGGGAACACTGAAGCTTTCTTT. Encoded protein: CASMGTGSSGNTEAFF.

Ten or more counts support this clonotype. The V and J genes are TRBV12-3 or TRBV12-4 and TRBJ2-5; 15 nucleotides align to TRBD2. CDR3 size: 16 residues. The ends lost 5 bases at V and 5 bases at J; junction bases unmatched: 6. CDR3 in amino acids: CASSTGLAGGQETQYF. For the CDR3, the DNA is TGTGCCAGCAGTACAGGACTAGCGGGAGGGCAGGAGACCCAGTACTTC.

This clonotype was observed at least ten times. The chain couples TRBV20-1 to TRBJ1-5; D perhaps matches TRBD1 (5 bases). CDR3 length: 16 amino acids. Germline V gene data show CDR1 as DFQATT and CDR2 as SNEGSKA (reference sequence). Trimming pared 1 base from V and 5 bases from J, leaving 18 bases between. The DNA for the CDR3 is TGCAGTGCTAGAGGGCAGGGAAGGTTCGGGGATCAGCCCCAGCATTTT. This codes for CSARGQGRFGDQPQHF.

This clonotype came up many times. For the CDR3, the DNA is TGCAGTGCTACTGTGGGGGGAAATCAGCCCCAGCATTTT. Protein product: CSATVGGNQPQHF. The chain recombines TRBV20-1 with TRBJ1-5, with D perhaps matching TRBD1 (5 bases). The CDR3 sequence is 13 residues long. The germline V gene encodes CDR1 DFQATT and CDR2 SNEGSKA (reference sequence). The V end was cut by 4 bases, the J end by 4 bases, with 11 bases between.

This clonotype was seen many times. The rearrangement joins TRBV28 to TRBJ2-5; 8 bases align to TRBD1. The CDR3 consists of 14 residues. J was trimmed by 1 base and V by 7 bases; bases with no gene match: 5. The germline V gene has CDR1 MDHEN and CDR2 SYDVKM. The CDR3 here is CASKGQGGQETQYF. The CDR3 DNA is TGTGCCAGCAAAGGACAGGGAGGCCAAGAGACCCAGTACTTC.

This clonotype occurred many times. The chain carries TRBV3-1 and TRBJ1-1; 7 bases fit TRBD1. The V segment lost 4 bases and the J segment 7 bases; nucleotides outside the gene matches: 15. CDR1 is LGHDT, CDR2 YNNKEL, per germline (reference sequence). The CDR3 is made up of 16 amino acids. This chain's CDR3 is CASSLAGTVRSIEAFF. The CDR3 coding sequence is TGTGCCAGCAGCCTAGCTGGGACAGTTAGATCGATTGAAGCTTTCTTT.